Listed below are T cell receptor beta chains from one sample, sequenced in a study of cytomegalovirus exposure and HLA in healthy donors. Sequencing used immunoSEQ multiplex PCR; TCRdb keeps in-frame clones, though not all of them. The sample carries 150,000 to 200,000 clones, roughly 80% recorded once. Source material: PBMCs. Source of these receptors: a man aged 25 to 40 in good health and CMV-seropositive. CDR3s include the opening cysteine and the closing phenylalanine or tryptophan. Fields, in order: J gene, clone size, D gene, V gene, CDR3 protein, CDR3 DNA. A D gene is named only where the DNA matches it firmly. Some rows have no size entry. The others give once, few or many, or a class for an expanded clone.

TRBJ1-2,.,TRBD1,TRBV4-1,CASSRTGDGYGYTF,TGCGCCAGCAGCCGGACAGGGGATGGTTATGGCTACACCTTC
TRBJ1-5,.,TRBD1,TRBV11-2,CASSRGGQGVYSNQPQHF,TGTGCCAGCAGCCGCGGGGGACAGGGGGTGTATAGCAATCAGCCCCAGCATTTT
TRBJ2-7,.,.,TRBV10-3,CAISVAPGSYEQYF,TGTGCCATCAGTGTGGCTCCGGGCTCCTACGAGCAGTACTTC
TRBJ2-1,few,.,TRBV5-1,CASSRGEVGNEQFF,TGCGCCAGCAGTCGCGGTGAGGTCGGCAATGAGCAGTTCTTC
TRBJ2-3,.,.,TRBV20-1,CSAAGVGTQYF,TGCAGTGCTGCCGGGGTTGGGACGCAGTATTTT
TRBJ2-7,.,TRBD1,TRBV9,CASSVDRGPPYEQYF,TGTGCCAGCAGCGTAGACAGGGGACCCCCCTACGAGCAGTACTTC
TRBJ1-6,.,.,TRBV4-1,CASSQVGSNSPLHF,TGCGCCAGCAGCCAAGTGGGCAGTAATTCACCCCTCCACTTT
TRBJ1-2,.,.,TRBV9,CASSSVGRAGNYGYTF,TGTGCCAGCAGCAGCGTAGGAAGAGCAGGGAACTATGGCTACACCTTC
TRBJ2-2,.,TRBD2,TRBV11-3,CASSLTLAGGSGELFF,TGTGCCAGCAGCCTTACCCTAGCGGGGGGTAGCGGGGAGCTGTTTTTT
TRBJ2-5,few,TRBD2,TRBV27,CASSATHRGGQEETQYF,TGTGCCAGCAGTGCCACGCACCGGGGGGGCCAGGAGGAGACCCAGTACTTC
TRBJ2-6,.,TRBD1,TRBV29-1,CSVTGTALGANVLTF,TGCAGCGTCACCGGGACAGCTCTGGGGGCCAACGTCCTGACTTTC
TRBJ2-4,.,.,TRBV2,CASSEAEPTENIQYF,TGTGCCAGCAGTGAAGCAGAGCCGACAGAAAACATTCAGTACTTC
TRBJ1-5,.,TRBD1,TRBV19,CASSMGQGGQPQHF,TGTGCCAGTAGTATGGGACAGGGTGGTCAGCCCCAGCATTTT
TRBJ2-1,.,TRBD2,TRBV7-2,CASSLLADAYNEQFF,TGTGCCAGCAGCTTACTAGCGGACGCCTACAATGAGCAGTTCTTC
TRBJ1-2,.,.,TRBV5-6,CASSPLVPRPYGYTF,TGTGCCAGCAGCCCCTTGGTTCCCAGGCCCTATGGCTACACCTTC
TRBJ2-3,.,.,TRBV11-3,CASSLGGTDTQYF,TGTGCCAGCAGCTTAGGAGGCACAGATACGCAGTATTTT